This T cell receptor (beta chain) was captured by sequencing in a study of cytomegalovirus exposure and HLA in healthy donors. Study findings and constraints: A classifier reportedly called cytomegalovirus status with high sensitivity and specificity. The sole available immune exposure information was CMV serostatus. Among TCR sequences, most were rare, though some public TCRs appeared in many donors.

Notes on this clone: Its target is not known.

The donors (healthy individuals) were bone marrow donors. A multiplex PCR was run with 60 Vbeta primers and 13 Jbeta primers. Only in-frame clones appear in the TCRdb table, and some are missing; sequencing was by immunoSEQ multiplex PCR. The sample holds around 140,000 clones, approximately 77% seen once. The sequence was obtained from a woman in her thirties or forties in good health and CMV-seronegative. Sequenced sample: PBMCs.

As DNA, the CDR3 is TGTGCCAGCAGCTCGTGGGGACAGGGCTATAATTCACCCCTCCACTTT. Translated: CASSSWGQGYNSPLHF. The chain combines TRBV7-9 with TRBJ1-6; 9 nucleotides agree with TRBD1. The CDR3 extends over 16 amino acids. V was pared by 4 bases and J by 3 bases, with 4 bases of the junction left unmatched. Germline V lookup: CDR1 SEHNR, CDR2 FQNEAQ (reference sequence).